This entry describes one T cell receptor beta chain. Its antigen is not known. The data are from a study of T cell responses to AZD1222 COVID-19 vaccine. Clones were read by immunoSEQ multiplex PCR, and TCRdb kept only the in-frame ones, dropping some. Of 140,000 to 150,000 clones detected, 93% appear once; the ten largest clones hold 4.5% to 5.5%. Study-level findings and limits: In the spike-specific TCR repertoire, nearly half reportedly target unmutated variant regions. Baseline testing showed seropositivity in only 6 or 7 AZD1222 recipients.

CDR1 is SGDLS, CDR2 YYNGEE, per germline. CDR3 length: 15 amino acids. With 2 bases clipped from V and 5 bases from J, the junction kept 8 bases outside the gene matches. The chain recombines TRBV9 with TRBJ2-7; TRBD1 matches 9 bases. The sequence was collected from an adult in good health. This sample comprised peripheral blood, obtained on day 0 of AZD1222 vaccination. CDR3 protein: CASSVGQGWMNEQYF. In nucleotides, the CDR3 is TGTGCCAGCAGCGTGGGACAGGGATGGATGAACGAGCAGTACTTC.